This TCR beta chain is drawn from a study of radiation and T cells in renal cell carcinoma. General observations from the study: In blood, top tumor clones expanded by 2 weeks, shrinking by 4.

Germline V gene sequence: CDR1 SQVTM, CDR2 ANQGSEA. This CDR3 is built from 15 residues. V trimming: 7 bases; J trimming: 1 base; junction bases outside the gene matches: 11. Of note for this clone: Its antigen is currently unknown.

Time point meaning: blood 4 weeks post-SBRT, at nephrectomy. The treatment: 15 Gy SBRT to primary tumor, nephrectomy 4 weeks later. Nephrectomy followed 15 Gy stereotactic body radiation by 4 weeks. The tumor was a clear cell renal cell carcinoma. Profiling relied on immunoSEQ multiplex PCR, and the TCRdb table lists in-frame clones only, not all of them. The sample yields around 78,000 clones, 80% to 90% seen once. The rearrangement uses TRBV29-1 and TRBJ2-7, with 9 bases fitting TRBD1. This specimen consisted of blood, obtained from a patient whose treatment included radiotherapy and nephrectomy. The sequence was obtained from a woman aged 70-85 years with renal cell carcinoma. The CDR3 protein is CSARGSGQGSYEQYF. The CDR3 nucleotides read TGCAGCGCTCGGGGGTCCGGACAGGGGTCCTACGAGCAGTACTTC.